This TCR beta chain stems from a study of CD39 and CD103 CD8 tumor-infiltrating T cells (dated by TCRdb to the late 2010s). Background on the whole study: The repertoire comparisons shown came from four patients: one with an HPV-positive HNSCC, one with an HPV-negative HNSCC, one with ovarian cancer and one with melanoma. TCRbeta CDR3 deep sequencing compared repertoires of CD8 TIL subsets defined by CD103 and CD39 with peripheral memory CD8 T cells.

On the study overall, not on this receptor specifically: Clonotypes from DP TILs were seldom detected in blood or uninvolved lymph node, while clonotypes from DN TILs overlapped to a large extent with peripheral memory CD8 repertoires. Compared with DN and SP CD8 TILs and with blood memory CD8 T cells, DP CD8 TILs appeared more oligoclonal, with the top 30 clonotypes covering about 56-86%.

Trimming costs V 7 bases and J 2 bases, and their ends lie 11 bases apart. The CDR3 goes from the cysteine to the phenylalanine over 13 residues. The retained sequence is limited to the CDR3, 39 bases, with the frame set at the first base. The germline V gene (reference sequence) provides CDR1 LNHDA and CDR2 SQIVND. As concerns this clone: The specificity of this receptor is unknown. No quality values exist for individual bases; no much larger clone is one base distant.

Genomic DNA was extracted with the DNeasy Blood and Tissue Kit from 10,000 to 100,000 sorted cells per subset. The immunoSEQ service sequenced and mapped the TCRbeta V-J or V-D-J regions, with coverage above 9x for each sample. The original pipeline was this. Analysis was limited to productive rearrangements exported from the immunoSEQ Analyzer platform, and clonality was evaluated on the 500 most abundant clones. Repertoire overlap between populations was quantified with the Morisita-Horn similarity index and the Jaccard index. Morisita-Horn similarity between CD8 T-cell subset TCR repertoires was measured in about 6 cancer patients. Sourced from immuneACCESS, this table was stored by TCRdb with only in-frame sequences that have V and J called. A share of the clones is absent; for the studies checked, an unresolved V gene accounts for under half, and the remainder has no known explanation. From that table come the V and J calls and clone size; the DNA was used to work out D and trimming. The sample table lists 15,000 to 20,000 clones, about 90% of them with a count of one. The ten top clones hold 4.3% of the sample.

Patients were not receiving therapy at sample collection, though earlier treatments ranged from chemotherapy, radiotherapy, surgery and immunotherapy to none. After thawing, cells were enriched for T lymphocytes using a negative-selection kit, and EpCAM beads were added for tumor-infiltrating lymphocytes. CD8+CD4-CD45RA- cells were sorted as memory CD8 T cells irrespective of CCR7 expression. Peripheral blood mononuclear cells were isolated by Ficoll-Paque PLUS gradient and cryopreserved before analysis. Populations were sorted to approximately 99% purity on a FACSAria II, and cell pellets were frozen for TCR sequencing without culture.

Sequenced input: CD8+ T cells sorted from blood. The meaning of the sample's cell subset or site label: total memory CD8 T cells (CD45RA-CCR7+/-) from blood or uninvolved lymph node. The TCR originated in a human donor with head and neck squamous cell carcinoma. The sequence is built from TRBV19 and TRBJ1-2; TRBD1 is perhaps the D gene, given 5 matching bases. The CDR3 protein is CASTLEGNYGYTF. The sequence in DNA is TGTGCCAGTACTTTAGAGGGGAACTATGGCTACACCTTC.